Sequencing of this TCR beta chain was carried out in a study of blood T cell repertoires in COVID-19. Study at large: Acute and convalescent COVID-19 specimens originated in the United States, Italy and Spain. From T cells, B-cell-depleted T cells, or PBMCs came the material, which was cDNA or gDNA.

CDR3 length: 12 residues. Trimming cost V 2 bases and J 6 bases, with 2 bases left between them. Germline values: CDR1 MNHEY, CDR2 SMNVEV (reference sequence). Produced via immunoSEQ multiplex PCR; TCRdb's table is partial and in-frame only. The table records around 150,000 clones, approximately 82% of them present only once. Sequenced: peripheral blood. The chain couples TRBV27 to TRBJ1-6; D unclear. The TCR sequence derives from a woman between 50 and 59 years old in a cohort sampled during active or convalescent COVID-19. The CDR3: CASSLLNSPLHF. The CDR3 DNA follows: TGTGCCAGCAGTTTACTTAATTCACCCCTCCACTTT.